Reported below is one TCR beta chain. Its antigen is unknown. This entry is derived from a study of cytomegalovirus exposure and HLA in healthy donors. The study's findings and limits: The classifier was said to identify cytomegalovirus status with high specificity and sensitivity.

This CDR3 has 16 amino acids. Germline CDR1 and CDR2: LNHDA and SQIVND (reference sequence). Trimming removed 1 base from V and 2 bases from J, with 14 bases in between. Primers included in the PCR were 60 Vbeta and 13 Jbeta primers. The repertoire was sequenced with immunoSEQ multiplex PCR; TCRdb's copy has only in-frame clones and lacks some. The table lists approximately 110,000 clones. The sequencing input was PBMCs. The chain links TRBV19 to TRBJ2-5; the D gene is possibly TRBD1 (5 bases). This clonotype was sampled from a man aged 50 or older in good health and CMV-seronegative. The DNA for the CDR3 is TGTGCCAGTAGTATAGGGCTAGGGGCCGTACAAGAGACCCAGTACTTC. As protein: CASSIGLGAVQETQYF.